Listed here is a single T cell receptor (beta chain). This entry comes from a study of T cells of healthy individuals. The CDR3 contains 15 residues. V was pared by 6 bases and J by 6 bases, with 21 bases between. TCRdb reprocessed the 5' RACE reads with MiXCR, giving one entry per CDR3 protein. This sample carries about 96,000 distinct CDR3 sequences, about 16% of them seen once, and the ten largest clones take roughly 6.1%. This sequence was found in a human donor in good health. The chain couples TRBV12-3 or TRBV12-4 to TRBJ2-7; maybe TRBD2 (6 bases). CDR3 nucleotides: TGTGCCAGCAGGCGTAGCGGTGGGTCTCTCTCCGAGCAGTACTTC. Encoded protein: CASRRSGGSLSEQYF.